These 13 T cell receptor beta chains came from one sample sequenced in a study of cytomegalovirus exposure and HLA in healthy donors. Generated by immunoSEQ multiplex PCR, the TCRdb table keeps only in-frame clones and is missing some. In the table there are 300,000 to 350,000 clones, 88% of which are singletons. The sequencing sample was made of PBMCs. These receptors were collected from a man in his thirties or forties in good health and CMV-seronegative.

V and J are TRBV27 and TRBJ2-7; 8 bases map to TRBD1. The J segment lost 6 bases and the V segment lost 6 bases, leaving 7 bases of the junction unmatched. The V gene's germline CDR1 is MNHEY and CDR2 SMNVEV (reference sequence). The CDR3 spans 13 residues. Here the CDR3 DNA reads TGTGCCAGCAGGGACAGGGAGGCGGGCGAGCAGTACTTC. Protein sequence: CASRDREAGEQYF.

CDR3 sequence: CASSPDRTYTDTQYF. The CDR3 bases are TGTGCCAGCAGTCCGGACAGAACTTACACAGATACGCAGTATTTT. The V call is TRBV27, the J call TRBJ2-3; TRBD1 is a possible D gene (6 bases). The germline gives CDR1 MNHEY, CDR2 SMNVEV (reference sequence). CDR3 length: 15 amino acids. The germline V and J ends were trimmed by 5 bases and 2 bases, with 14 bases remaining between them.

V usage is TRBV18 and J usage is TRBJ1-4, with D possibly TRBD1 on 5 matching bases. V gave up 6 bases and J gave up 3 bases, with 26 bases separating them. This CDR3 contains 19 residues. The germline CDR1 and CDR2 sequences are KGHSH and LQKENI. The CDR3 DNA is TGTGCCAGCTCCAGGCTACAGGACCCTTGGTTGTTGCCTAATGAAAAACTGTTTTTT. This sequence encodes CASSRLQDPWLLPNEKLFF.

Ten or more counts support this clone. The chain has TRBV7-2 and TRBJ1-5; no reliable D call. The CDR3 has 16 amino acids. V dropped 5 bases and J dropped 2 bases, with 16 bases sitting between them. Germline V CDR1 and CDR2: SGHTA, FQGNSA. As DNA, the CDR3 is TGTGCCAGCAGCCTTAAAAGAGAACTGGGCAATCAGCCCCAGCATTTT. Residues: CASSLKRELGNQPQHF. The full variable domain, rest sourced from reference TRBV7-2 and TRBJ1-5, is GAGVSQSPSNKVTEKGKDVELRCDPISGHTALYWYRQSLGQGLEFLIYFQGNSAPDKSGLPSDRFSAERTGGSVSTLTIQRTQQEDSAVYLCASSLKRELGNQPQHFGDGTRLSIL.

This chain links TRBV7-6 with TRBJ1-2, with a possible D match to TRBD1 (5 bases). V was shortened by 5 bases and J by 7 bases, with 20 bases between the two germline ends. Germline V CDR1 and CDR2: SGHVS, FNYEAQ. The CDR3 runs to 15 residues. The DNA for the CDR3 is TGTGCCAGCAGCCAGAGCCCCGGGGGTATATCTGGCTACACCTTC. Translation: CASSQSPGGISGYTF.

The chain has TRBV5-1 and TRBJ2-7; D unresolved. Germline V CDR1 and CDR2: SGHRS, YFSETQ. The CDR3 is 14 amino acids. V lost 4 bases to trimming and J lost 0 bases, with 11 bases between them. CDR3 residues: CASSALQHSYEQYF. The CDR3 DNA reads TGCGCCAGCAGCGCCCTACAGCACTCCTACGAGCAGTACTTC.

The J gene is TRBJ2-2, the V gene TRBV7-9; 8 positions agree with TRBD2. The CDR3 covers 14 residues. Trimming at V came to 11 bases and at J to 4 bases, leaving 9 bases not matched to a gene. Looked up from germline, CDR1 is SEHNR and CDR2 is FQNEAQ (reference sequence). CDR3 loop: CARRRSGGTGELFF. CDR3 DNA: TGTGCCCGCCGAAGGAGCGGGGGCACCGGGGAGCTGTTTTTT.

This rearrangement joins TRBV7-8 to TRBJ2-3; the D gene is possibly TRBD1 (5 bases). The CDR3 contains 15 residues. Per germline, CDR1 SGHVS and CDR2 FQNEAQ. The V and J ends lost 3 bases and 0 bases respectively, with 10 bases between them. The CDR3 DNA reads as TGTGCCAGCAGCTTCAGGGCAGCTAGCACAGATACGCAGTATTTT. This gives the protein CASSFRAASTDTQYF.

The chain links TRBV27 to TRBJ1-6; TRBD1 matches 7 bases. Germline V gene sequence: CDR1 MNHEY, CDR2 SMNVEV (reference sequence). Germline trimming cut 5 bases from V and 6 bases from J; bases unmatched to any gene: 7. This CDR3 has 15 residues. CDR3 protein: CASSPRQGFNSPLHF. The CDR3 DNA is TGTGCCAGCAGTCCCCGACAGGGCTTTAATTCACCCCTCCACTTT.

The V call is TRBV7-6, the J call TRBJ1-6; D possibly corresponds to TRBD1 (6 bases). Between the trimmed V and J ends, which lost 5 bases and 5 bases, there was a span of 10 bases. This CDR3 has 14 amino acids. Per germline, CDR1 SGHVS and CDR2 FNYEAQ. CDR3 DNA: TGTGCCAGCAGCCGGGACACCAATAATTCACCCCTCCACTTT. Translation: CASSRDTNNSPLHF. The whole variable domain, remainder taken from reference TRBV7-6 and TRBJ1-6, is GAGVSQSPRYKVTKRGQDVALRCDPISGHVSLYWYRQALGQGPEFLTYFNYEAQQDKSGLPNDRFSAERPEGSISTLTIQRTEQRDSAMYRCASSRDTNNSPLHFGNGTRLTVT.

This chain connects TRBV6-5 to TRBJ1-5; 9 positions agree with TRBD1. The germline V gene has CDR1 MNHEY and CDR2 SVGAGI. Trimming at V came to 6 bases and at J to 4 bases, leaving 7 bases not matched to a gene. The CDR3 runs to 15 residues. The CDR3 DNA reads as TGTGCCAGCAGACAAACAGGGGGCTTTAATCAGCCCCAGCATTTT. Its protein product is CASRQTGGFNQPQHF.

The chain joins TRBV9 to TRBJ1-1, with 8 bases fitting TRBD1. Germline CDR1 SGDLS, CDR2 YYNGEE. The CDR3 extends over 16 amino acids. J gave up 3 bases and V 2 bases, and 9 bases lay outside the gene matches. The CDR3 protein is CASSVVRGRWDTEAFF. The CDR3 DNA sequence: TGTGCCAGCAGCGTCGTCAGGGGGCGGTGGGACACTGAAGCTTTCTTT.

This clone has just a few counts. The J gene is TRBJ1-2, the V gene TRBV29-1; D is undetermined. The CDR3 sequence is 11 residues long. In germline, CDR1 is SQVTM, CDR2 ANQGSEA. The V and J ends lost 4 bases and 2 bases respectively, with 5 bases between them. As DNA, the CDR3 is TGCAGCGTTGTAGCCAACTATGGCTACACCTTC. This sequence encodes CSVVANYGYTF.